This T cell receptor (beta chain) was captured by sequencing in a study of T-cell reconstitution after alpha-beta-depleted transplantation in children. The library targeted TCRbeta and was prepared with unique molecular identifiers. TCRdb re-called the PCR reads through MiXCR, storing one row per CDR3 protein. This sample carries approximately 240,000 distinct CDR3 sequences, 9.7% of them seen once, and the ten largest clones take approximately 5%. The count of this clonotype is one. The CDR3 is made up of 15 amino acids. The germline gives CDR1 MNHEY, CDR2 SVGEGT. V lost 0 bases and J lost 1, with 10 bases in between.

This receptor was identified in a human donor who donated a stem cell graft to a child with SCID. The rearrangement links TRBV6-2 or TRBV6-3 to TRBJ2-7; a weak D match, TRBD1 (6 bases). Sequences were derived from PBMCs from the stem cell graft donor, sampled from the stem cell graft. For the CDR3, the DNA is TGTGCCAGCAGTTACTCGTTTGGACAGTCCTACGAGCAGTACTTC. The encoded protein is CASSYSFGQSYEQYF.